This T cell receptor (beta chain) was captured in a study of low-dose radiotherapy and immunotherapy resistance in tumors. The CDR3 sequence is 12 residues long. Trimming took 4 bases from V and 6 from J, leaving 9 bases between them. CDR1 is KGHSH, CDR2 LQKENI, per germline. Primers targeting TRAV and TRBV primed first-strand cDNA, covering alpha and beta chains. Amplification of TCRs used a constant-region primer and V-primer adapter for roughly 20 PCR cycles. TCRdb re-called the reads through MiXCR, storing one row per CDR3 protein. In the table there are roughly 8,000 distinct CDR3 sequences, approximately 57% of which are singletons. Inclusion covered patients whose advanced solid tumors lacked tumor-infiltrating lymphocytes.

The clonotype comes from a human donor with advanced metastatic prostate, ovarian, gallbladder or colorectal cancer (not recorded which). This table probably holds off-target reads from a library built for another chain. The chain recombines TRBV18 with TRBJ1-1, with a weak D call TRBD1 (5 bases). The CDR3 coding sequence is TGTGCCAGCTCACTCGACAGTCCTGAAGCTTTCTTT. Protein product: CASSLDSPEAFF.